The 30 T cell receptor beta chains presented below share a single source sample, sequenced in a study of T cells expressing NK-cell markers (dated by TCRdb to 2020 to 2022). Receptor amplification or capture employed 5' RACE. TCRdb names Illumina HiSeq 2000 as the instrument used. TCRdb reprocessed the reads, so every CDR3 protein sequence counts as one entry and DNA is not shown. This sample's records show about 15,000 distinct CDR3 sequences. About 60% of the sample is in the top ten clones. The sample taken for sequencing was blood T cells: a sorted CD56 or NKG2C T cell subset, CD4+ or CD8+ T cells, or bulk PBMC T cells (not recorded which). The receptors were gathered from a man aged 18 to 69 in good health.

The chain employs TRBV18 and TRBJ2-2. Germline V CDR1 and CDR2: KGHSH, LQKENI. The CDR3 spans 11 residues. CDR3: CASSPAGELFF.

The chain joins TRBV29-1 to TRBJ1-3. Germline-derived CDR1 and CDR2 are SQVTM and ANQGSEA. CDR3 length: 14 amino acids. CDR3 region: CSVGHGRSGNTIYF.

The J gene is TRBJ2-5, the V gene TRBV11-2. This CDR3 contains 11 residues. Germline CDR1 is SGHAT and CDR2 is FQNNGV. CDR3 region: CASSLGETQYF.

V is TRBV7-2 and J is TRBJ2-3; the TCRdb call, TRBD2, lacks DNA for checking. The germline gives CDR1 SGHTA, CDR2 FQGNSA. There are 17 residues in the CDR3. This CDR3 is CASSFPETDEGTDTQYF. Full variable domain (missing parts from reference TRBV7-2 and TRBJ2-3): GAGVSQSPSNKVTEKGKDVELRCDPISGHTALYWYRQSLGQGLEFLIYFQGNSAPDKSGLPSDRFSAERTGGSVSTLTIQRTQQEDSAVYLCASSFPETDEGTDTQYFGPGTRLTVL.

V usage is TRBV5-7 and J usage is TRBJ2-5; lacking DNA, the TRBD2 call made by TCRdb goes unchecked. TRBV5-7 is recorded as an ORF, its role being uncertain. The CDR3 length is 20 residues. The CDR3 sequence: CASSSGLRGTSGRRQETQYF.

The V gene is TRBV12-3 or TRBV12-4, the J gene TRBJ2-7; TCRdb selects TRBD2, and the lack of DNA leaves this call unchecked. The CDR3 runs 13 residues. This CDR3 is CASSRGLAGEQYF.

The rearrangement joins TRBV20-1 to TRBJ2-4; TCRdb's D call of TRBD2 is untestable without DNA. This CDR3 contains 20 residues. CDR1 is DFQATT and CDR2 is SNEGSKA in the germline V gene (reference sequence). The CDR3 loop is CSASRLAGGPEGLDKNIQYF.

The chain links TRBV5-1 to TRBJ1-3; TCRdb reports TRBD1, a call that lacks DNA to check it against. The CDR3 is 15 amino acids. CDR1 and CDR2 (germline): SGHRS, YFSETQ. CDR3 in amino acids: CASSETGLSGNTIYF.

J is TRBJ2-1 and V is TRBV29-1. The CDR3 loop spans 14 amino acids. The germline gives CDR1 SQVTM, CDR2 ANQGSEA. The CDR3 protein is CSVGWDWVYNEQFF.

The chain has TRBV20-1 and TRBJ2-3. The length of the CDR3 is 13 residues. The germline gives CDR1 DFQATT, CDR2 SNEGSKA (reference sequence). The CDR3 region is CSAEDSGTDTQYF.

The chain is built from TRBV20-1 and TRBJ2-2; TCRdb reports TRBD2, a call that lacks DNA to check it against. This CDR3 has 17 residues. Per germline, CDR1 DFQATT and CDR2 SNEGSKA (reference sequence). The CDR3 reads CSARGSGSPQNTGELFF.

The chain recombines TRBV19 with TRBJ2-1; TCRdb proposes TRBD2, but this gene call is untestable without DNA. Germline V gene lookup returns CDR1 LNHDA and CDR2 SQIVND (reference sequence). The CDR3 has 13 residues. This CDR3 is CASKSGSRDEQFF.

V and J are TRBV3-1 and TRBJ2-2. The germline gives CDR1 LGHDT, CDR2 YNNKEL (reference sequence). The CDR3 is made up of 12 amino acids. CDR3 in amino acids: CASSQDKGELFF. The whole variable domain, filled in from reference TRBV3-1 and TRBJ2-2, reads DTAVSQTPKYLVTQMGNDKSIKCEQNLGHDTMYWYKQDSKKFLKIMFSYNNKELIINETVPNRFSPKSPDKAHLNLHINSLELGDSAVYFCASSQDKGELFFGEGSRLTVL.

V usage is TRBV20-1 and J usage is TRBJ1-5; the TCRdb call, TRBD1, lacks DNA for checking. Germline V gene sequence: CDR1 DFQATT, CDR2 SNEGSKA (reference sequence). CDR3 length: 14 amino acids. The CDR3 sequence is CSARSSWGNQPQHF.

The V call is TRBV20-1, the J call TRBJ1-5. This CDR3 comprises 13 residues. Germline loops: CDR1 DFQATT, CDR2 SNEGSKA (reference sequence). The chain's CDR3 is CSARTPRDQPQHF.

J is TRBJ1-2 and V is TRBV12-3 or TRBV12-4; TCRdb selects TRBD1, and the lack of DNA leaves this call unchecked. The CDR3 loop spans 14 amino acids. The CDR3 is CASSPGTGNGGYTF.

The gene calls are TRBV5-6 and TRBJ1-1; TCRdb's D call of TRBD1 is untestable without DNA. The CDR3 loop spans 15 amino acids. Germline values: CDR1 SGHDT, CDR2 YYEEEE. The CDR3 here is CASSLTGGLNTEAFF. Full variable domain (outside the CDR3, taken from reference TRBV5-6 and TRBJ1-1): DAGVTQSPTHLIKTRGQQVTLRCSPKSGHDTVSWYQQALGQGPQFIFQYYEEEERQRGNFPDRFSGHQFPNYSSELNVNALLLGDSALYLCASSLTGGLNTEAFFGQGTRLTVV.

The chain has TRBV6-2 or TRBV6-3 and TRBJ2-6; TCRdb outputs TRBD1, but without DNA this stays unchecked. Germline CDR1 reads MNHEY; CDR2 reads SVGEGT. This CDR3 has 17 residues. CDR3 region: CASRTGGPPSGANVLTF.

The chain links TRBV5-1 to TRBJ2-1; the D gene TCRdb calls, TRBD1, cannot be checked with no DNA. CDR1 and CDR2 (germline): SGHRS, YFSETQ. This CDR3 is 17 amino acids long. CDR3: CASSLRGPPSSYNEQFF.

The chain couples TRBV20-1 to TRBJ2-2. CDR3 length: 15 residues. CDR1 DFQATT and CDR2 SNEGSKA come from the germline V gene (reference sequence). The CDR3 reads CSASLSNPNTGELFF.

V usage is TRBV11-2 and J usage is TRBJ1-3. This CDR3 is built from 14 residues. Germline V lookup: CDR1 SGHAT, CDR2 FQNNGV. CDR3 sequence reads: CASSLGTARNTIYF.

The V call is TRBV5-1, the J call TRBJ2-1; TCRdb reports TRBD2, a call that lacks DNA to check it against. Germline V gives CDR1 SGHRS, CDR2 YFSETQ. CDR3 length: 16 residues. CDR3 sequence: CASSRQTSGGAYEQFF. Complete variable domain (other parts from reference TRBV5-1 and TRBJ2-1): KAGVTQTPRYLIKTRGQQVTLSCSPISGHRSVSWYQQTPGQGLQFLFEYFSETQRNKGNFPGRFSGRQFSNSRSEMNVSTLELGDSALYLCASSRQTSGGAYEQFFGPGTRLTVL.

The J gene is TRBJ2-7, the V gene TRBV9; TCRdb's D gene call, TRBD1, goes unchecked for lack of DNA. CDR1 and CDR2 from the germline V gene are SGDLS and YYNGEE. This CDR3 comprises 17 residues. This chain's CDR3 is CASSPTLGTGGLHEQYF.

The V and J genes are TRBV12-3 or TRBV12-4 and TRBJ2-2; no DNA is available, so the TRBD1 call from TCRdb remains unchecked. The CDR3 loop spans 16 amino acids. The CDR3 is CASSTRGQGAIGELFF.

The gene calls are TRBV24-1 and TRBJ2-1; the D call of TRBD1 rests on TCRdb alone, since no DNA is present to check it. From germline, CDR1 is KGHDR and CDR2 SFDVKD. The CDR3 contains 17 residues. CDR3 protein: CATSDPQGGGPSNEQFF.

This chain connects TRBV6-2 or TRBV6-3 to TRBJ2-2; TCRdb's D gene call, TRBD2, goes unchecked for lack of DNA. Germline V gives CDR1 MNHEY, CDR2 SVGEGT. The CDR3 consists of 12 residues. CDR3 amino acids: CASRPSPGELFF.

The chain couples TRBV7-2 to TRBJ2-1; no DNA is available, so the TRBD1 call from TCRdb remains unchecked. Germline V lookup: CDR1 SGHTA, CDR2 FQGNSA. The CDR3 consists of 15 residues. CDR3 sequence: CASSRSGTDYNEQFF.

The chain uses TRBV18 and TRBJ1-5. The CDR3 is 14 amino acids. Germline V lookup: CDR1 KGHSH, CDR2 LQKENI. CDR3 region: CASSPGSRAQPQHF.

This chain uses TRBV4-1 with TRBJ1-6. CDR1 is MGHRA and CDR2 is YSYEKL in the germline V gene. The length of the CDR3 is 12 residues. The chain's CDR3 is CASSQADSPLHF.

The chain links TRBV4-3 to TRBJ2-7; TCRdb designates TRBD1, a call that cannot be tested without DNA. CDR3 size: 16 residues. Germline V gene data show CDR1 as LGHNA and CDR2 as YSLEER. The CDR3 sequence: CASSQVGGRGSYEQYF.